This is a list of T cell receptor beta chains from one sample in a study of OX40 agonist ivuxolimab in advanced cancers. Generated by immunoSEQ multiplex PCR, the TCRdb table keeps only in-frame clones and is missing some. The data show some 37,000 clones, 88% seen once. Sample: CD4+ or CD8+ T cells sorted from blood, taken in a trial of the OX40 agonist ivuxolimab. The receptors stem from an adult with an advanced solid tumor such as melanoma, head and neck, liver or kidney cancer. Each CDR3 is given with its conserved first and last residue. A D gene is named only where the DNA matches it firmly. Clone size, where shown, is once, few, many, or a class for clones that have expanded.

d_call: NA
j_call: TRBJ2-3
v_call: TRBV29-1
clone_size: NA
cdr3_aa: CSVGAGRSDTQYF
cdr3_nt: TGCAGCGTGGGGGCCGGGCGGTCAGATACGCAGTATTTT

d_call: TRBD1
j_call: TRBJ2-5
v_call: TRBV18
clone_size: NA
cdr3_aa: CASSLQSTGETQYF
cdr3_nt: TGTGCCAGCTCGCTACAGTCGACAGGGGAGACCCAGTACTTC

d_call: TRBD1
j_call: TRBJ1-1
v_call: TRBV15
clone_size: NA
cdr3_aa: CATSGLGQGINREAFF
cdr3_nt: TGTGCCACCAGCGGCCTAGGACAGGGGATAAATCGTGAAGCTTTCTTT

d_call: TRBD2
j_call: TRBJ2-3
v_call: TRBV11-1
clone_size: NA
cdr3_aa: CASSLLRLAADTQYF
cdr3_nt: TGTGCCAGCAGCTTGTTGAGACTAGCGGCAGATACGCAGTATTTT

d_call: TRBD1
j_call: TRBJ2-6
v_call: TRBV27
clone_size: once
cdr3_aa: CASSLHRGVSGANVLTF
cdr3_nt: TGTGCCAGCAGTTTACACAGGGGGGTCTCTGGGGCCAACGTCCTGACTTTC

d_call: TRBD1
j_call: TRBJ2-5
v_call: TRBV11-2
clone_size: NA
cdr3_aa: CASSSDRGETQYF
cdr3_nt: TGTGCCAGCAGCTCAGACAGGGGAGAGACCCAGTACTTC

d_call: TRBD1
j_call: TRBJ1-4
v_call: TRBV5-4
clone_size: NA
cdr3_aa: CASSQTGTGGEKLFF
cdr3_nt: TGTGCCAGCAGCCAAACCGGGACAGGGGGTGAAAAACTGTTTTTT

d_call: NA
j_call: TRBJ2-3
v_call: TRBV30
clone_size: NA
cdr3_aa: CAGKWENTDTQYF
cdr3_nt: TGTGCCGGGAAGTGGGAAAACACAGATACGCAGTATTTT

d_call: NA
j_call: TRBJ1-5
v_call: TRBV28
clone_size: NA
cdr3_aa: CASSLGHQPQHF
cdr3_nt: TGTGCCAGCAGTTTGGGCCATCAGCCCCAGCATTTT

d_call: NA
j_call: TRBJ2-3
v_call: TRBV6-5
clone_size: NA
cdr3_aa: CASSDPSTDTQYF
cdr3_nt: TGTGCCAGCAGTGACCCCAGCACAGATACGCAGTATTTT

d_call: NA
j_call: TRBJ1-4
v_call: TRBV18
clone_size: NA
cdr3_aa: CASSPGQPNEKLFF
cdr3_nt: TGTGCCAGCTCACCTGGACAGCCTAATGAAAAACTGTTTTTT

d_call: NA
j_call: TRBJ2-2
v_call: TRBV6-1
clone_size: NA
cdr3_aa: CASSERWTGELFF
cdr3_nt: TGTGCCAGCAGTGAAAGGTGGACCGGGGAGCTGTTTTTT

d_call: TRBD1
j_call: TRBJ1-1
v_call: TRBV7-8
clone_size: NA
cdr3_aa: CASSSLDRRGEAFF
cdr3_nt: TGTGCCAGCAGCTCCCTGGACAGGCGGGGTGAAGCTTTCTTT

d_call: NA
j_call: TRBJ2-3
v_call: TRBV10-3
clone_size: NA
cdr3_aa: CAIRPDPTDTQYF
cdr3_nt: TGTGCCATCAGACCAGACCCCACAGATACGCAGTATTTT